The sequence of this T cell receptor beta chain was determined in a study of T cell responses to AZD1222 COVID-19 vaccine. Study results and caveats: Donor demographics were predominantly white British with a female majority; clonal diversity may be underestimated.

Regarding this clone: The antigen is unknown.

This CDR3 comprises 17 residues. In germline, CDR1 is LGHDT, CDR2 YNNKEL (reference sequence). V was shortened by 4 bases and J by 0 bases, with 16 bases between the two germline ends. Sequencing was performed with immunoSEQ multiplex PCR; in TCRdb, only in-frame clones are kept and a portion is missing. In the table there are 100,000 to 130,000 clones, approximately 89% of which are singletons. This receptor was obtained from an adult in good health. The sequences come from peripheral blood, collected on day 0 of MenACWY control vaccination. The chain carries TRBV3-1 (or the pseudogene TRBV3-2) and TRBJ1-5; D not certain. DNA for the CDR3: TGTGCCAGCAGCCGTGGTGGTCACGGGGATAGCAATCAGCCCCAGCATTTT. It codes for CASSRGGHGDSNQPQHF.